A single sample gave rise to the 2 T cell receptor beta chains below, sequenced in a study of T cell responses to AZD1222 COVID-19 vaccine. Using immunoSEQ multiplex PCR, the repertoire was profiled, and TCRdb retains in-frame clones only, with some absent. The table has tens of thousands of clones, 88% seen once. The sample consisted of peripheral blood, taken on day 0 of MenACWY control vaccination. Every receptor here comes from an adult in good health.

The CDR3 region has the DNA TGCAGCGCCCGGGTCGTATCGGGCTACACCTTC. It is translated as CSARVVSGYTF. The rearrangement links TRBV29-1 to TRBJ1-2, with D uncertain. Germline V gene lookup returns CDR1 SQVTM and CDR2 ANQGSEA. The CDR3 has 11 residues. V gave up 7 bases and J gave up 8 bases, with 14 bases separating them.

In DNA form, the CDR3 reads TGCGCCAGTTCCCGGGACAGGGGGTCGAACACCGGGGAGCTGTTTTTT. This translates into CASSRDRGSNTGELFF. J is TRBJ2-2 and V is TRBV10-1; 11 nucleotides agree with TRBD1. The CDR3 runs to 16 residues. Germline V gene sequence: CDR1 WNHNN, CDR2 SYGVQD (reference sequence). Unmatched junction bases numbered 6, after V lost 9 bases and J lost 0 bases.